This T cell receptor (beta chain) was sequenced in a study of technical replicates of blood from several donors (dated by TCRdb to between 2016 and 2019). To note about this clone: What this receptor recognizes is not known. It has no much larger one-base neighbor in the sample; base qualities were not kept.

Libraries were made using the immunoSEQ multiplex PCR assay. Sourced from immuneACCESS, this table was stored by TCRdb with only in-frame sequences that have V and J called. A share of the clones is absent; for the studies checked, an unresolved V gene accounts for under half, and the remainder has no known explanation. The sample profile shows roughly 93,000 clones; more than 90% of them were found once. The top ten clones comprise approximately 0.23% of the sample. The sequence came from a human donor in good health. Sequencing was carried out using T cells isolated from PBMCs.

The DNA reads as follows: TGTGCCAGCAGTGATTGGCAGGGGAGTGAGGAGACCCAGTACTTC. Translated, this is CASSDWQGSEETQYF. The chain was built from TRBV25-1 and TRBJ2-5; a tentative D call is TRBD1 (6 bases match). In the germline V gene, CDR1 corresponds to MGHDK and CDR2 to SYGVNS. The CDR3 measures 15 amino acids from cysteine to phenylalanine. Only CDR3 DNA is held: 45 bases, read in frame from base 1. Cut back by 3 bases and 5 bases, the V and J ends lie 16 bases apart. With all but the CDR3 taken from the reference TRBV25-1 and TRBJ2-5 genes, the full variable domain is: EADIYQTPRYLVIGTGKKITLECSQTMGHDKMYWYQQDPGMELHLIHYSYGVNSTEKGDLSSESTVSRIRTEHFPLTLESARPSHTSQYLCASSDWQGSEETQYFGPGTRLLVL.